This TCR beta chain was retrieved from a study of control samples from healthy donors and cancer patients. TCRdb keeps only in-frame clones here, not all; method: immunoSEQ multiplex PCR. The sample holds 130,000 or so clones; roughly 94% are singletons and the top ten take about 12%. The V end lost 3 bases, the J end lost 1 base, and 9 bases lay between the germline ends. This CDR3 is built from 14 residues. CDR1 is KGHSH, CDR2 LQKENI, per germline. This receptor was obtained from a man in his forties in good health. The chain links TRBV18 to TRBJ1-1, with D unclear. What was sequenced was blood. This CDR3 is CASSPEGANTEAFF. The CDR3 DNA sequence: TGTGCCAGCTCACCGGAGGGAGCGAACACTGAAGCTTTCTTT.